Detailed here is one T cell receptor (beta chain). Germline CDR1 is SGHTA and CDR2 is FQGNSA. This CDR3 spans 14 amino acids. The ends were cut back, 5 bases at V and 6 bases at J, with 14 bases in the middle. The source of the sample is a study of control samples from healthy donors and cancer patients. Libraries were prepared by immunoSEQ multiplex PCR; TCRdb keeps only in-frame clonotypes and omits some of them. Altogether 24,000 or so clones are present, 85% being singletons, with the ten largest covering roughly 37%. Sequenced material: PBMCs. This TCR came from a man aged 55 to 70 with head and neck cancer. This chain uses TRBV7-2 with TRBJ2-1, with D tentatively TRBD1 or TRBD2 (5 bases each). The DNA for the CDR3 is TGTGCCAGCAGCCCCGGGGCTTCTTCCAATGAGCAGTTCTTC. Its translation is CASSPGASSNEQFF.